One and the same sample provided the 23 T cell receptor beta chains below, sequenced in a study of T cells in Graves' hyperthyroidism and ophthalmopathy (dated by TCRdb to between 2018 and 2020). Receptor libraries were prepared by multiplex PCR. Sequencing instrument: Illumina HiSeq 2000. The TCR beta CDR3 regions were amplified from the RNA transcripts. The first round of RT-PCR for the TCR CDR3 was performed with the HTBI primer set and the Qiagen OneStep RT-PCR kit. TCRdb reran the public reads through fastp at Q25 and MiXCR, keeping productive beta chains. Every entry covers one CDR3 protein and lists the most common genes and DNA from its rows. For this sample there are 300,000 to 350,000 distinct CDR3 sequences; around 18% appear just once. Together, the top ten hold about a sixth of the sample. Sequencing used blood. These receptors were obtained from a woman aged 40 to 50 with Graves' ophthalmopathy.

This clonotype was observed at least ten times. The chain links TRBV28 to TRBJ2-7; TRBD1 is a possible D gene (6 bases). CDR1 and CDR2 from the germline V gene are MDHEN and SYDVKM. This CDR3 region has 16 residues. The germline V and J ends were trimmed by 7 bases and 1 base, with 20 bases remaining between them. The CDR3 protein is CASTYRPGTLSYEQYF. The CDR3 coding sequence is TGTGCCAGCACGTACCGTCCCGGGACACTATCCTACGAGCAGTACTTC. Full variable domain (rest looked up from reference TRBV28 and TRBJ2-7): DVKVTQSSRYLVKRTGEKVFLECVQDMDHENMFWYRQDPGLGLRLIYFSYDVKMKEKGDIPEGYSVSREKKERFSLILESASTNQTSMYLCASTYRPGTLSYEQYFGPGTRLTVT.

This clonotype was recorded at least ten times. The rearrangement joins TRBV27 to TRBJ1-1, with a possible D match to TRBD1 (5 bases). CDR1 and CDR2 (germline): MNHEY, SMNVEV (reference sequence). Between the trimmed V and J ends, which lost 5 bases and 6 bases, there was a span of 10 bases. The CDR3 has 12 amino acids. The DNA of the CDR3 is TGTGCCAGCAGTCTCCCGGGGGCTGAAGCTTTCTTT. Translated: CASSLPGAEAFF.

This clonotype was detected many times. The rearrangement joins TRBV28 to TRBJ1-1; D is possibly TRBD1 (5 bases). The germline CDR1 and CDR2 sequences are MDHEN and SYDVKM. The CDR3 loop spans 13 amino acids. Trimming shortened V by 2 bases and J by 5 bases, and 9 bases separated the two germline ends. In DNA, the CDR3 is TGTGCCAGCAGTTTACGAGGGGCAACTGAAGCTTTCTTT. It yields the protein CASSLRGATEAFF.

This clonotype was detected ten times or more. The chain couples TRBV2 to TRBJ2-7, with 11 bases identical to TRBD1. The V segment lost 1 base and the J segment 7 bases; nucleotides outside the gene matches: 6. The CDR3 consists of 15 residues. Germline loops: CDR1 SNHLY, CDR2 FYNNEI. CDR3 sequence (DNA): TGTGCCAGCAGTGAAGGGACAGGGGGCCAGGGAGAGCAGTACTTC. It codes for CASSEGTGGQGEQYF.

This clonotype was detected many times. The V gene is TRBV12-3 or TRBV12-4, the J gene TRBJ2-1; 7 nucleotides align to TRBD2. V lost 8 bases, J lost 3 bases, and 7 bases stayed unmatched. The length of the CDR3 is 14 residues. The CDR3: CASLSGDFYNEQFF. The CDR3, as DNA: TGTGCCAGCCTCAGCGGGGACTTCTACAATGAGCAGTTCTTC.

The chain joins TRBV6-5 to TRBJ2-7; D could derive from TRBD1 or TRBD2 (5 bases each). The germline V gene encodes CDR1 MNHEY and CDR2 SVGAGI. The CDR3 totals 15 residues. Trimming removed 6 bases from V and 0 bases from J, with 15 bases in between. This CDR3 reads CASSYGDPSSYEQYF. CDR3 nucleotide sequence: TGTGCCAGCAGCTACGGGGACCCATCCTCCTACGAGCAGTACTTC.

This clonotype was found many times. This chain links TRBV29-1 with TRBJ1-3; 7 nucleotides match TRBD1. V trimming: 5 bases; J trimming: 5 bases; junction bases outside the gene matches: 9. CDR3 size: 14 residues. In germline, CDR1 is SQVTM, CDR2 ANQGSEA. The CDR3 loop is CSVTTTGLRNTIYF. CDR3 DNA sequence: TGCAGCGTTACGACGACAGGGTTGAGAAACACCATATATTTT.

The chain has TRBV6-5 and TRBJ2-2; D might be TRBD1 (5 bases). This CDR3 is 13 amino acids long. Deletions cut 8 bases from V and 6 bases from J, with 13 bases between. Germline V CDR1 and CDR2: MNHEY, SVGAGI. CDR3 sequence: CASGLGVAGELFF. DNA for the CDR3: TGTGCCAGCGGTTTAGGGGTTGCCGGGGAGCTGTTTTTT.

This clonotype turned up a few times. A much larger clone is a single base away; this may be a read error. The chain joins TRBV7-9 to TRBJ1-5, with D unresolved. Trimming removed 4 bases from V and 5 bases from J, with 6 bases in between. Germline values: CDR1 SEHNR, CDR2 FQNEAQ (reference sequence). This CDR3 has 12 amino acids. The CDR3 loop reads CASSSSYQPQHF. In DNA form, the CDR3 reads TGTGCCAGCAGCTCCTCATATCAGCCCCAGCATTTT.

This clonotype was counted many times. The rearrangement joins TRBV6-2 or TRBV6-3 to TRBJ2-7; D is unresolved. CDR1 is MNHEY and CDR2 is SVGEGT in the germline V gene. V was trimmed by 8 bases and J by 3 bases, leaving 8 bases between them. There are 11 residues in the CDR3. The CDR3 protein is CASGVNYEQYF. The CDR3 DNA sequence: TGTGCCAGCGGGGTTAACTACGAGCAGTACTTC.

At least ten counts were recorded for this clonotype. The genes are TRBV12-3 or TRBV12-4 and TRBJ2-5; D gene unclear. The ends were cut back, 6 bases at V and 3 bases at J, with 11 bases in the middle. This CDR3 region has 13 residues. CDR3 protein: CASRIDSKETQYF. Here the CDR3 DNA reads TGTGCCAGCAGAATAGATTCCAAAGAGACCCAGTACTTC.

In its sample, this clonotype was seen many times. The V gene is TRBV28, the J gene TRBJ2-7, with TRBD1 matching over 8 bases. The CDR3 sequence is 14 residues long. The trim removed 5 bases at V and 5 bases at J, leaving 8 bases unmatched. Germline V CDR1 and CDR2: MDHEN, SYDVKM. CDR3 sequence reads: CASSSLAGGDEQYF. CDR3 nucleotide sequence: TGTGCCAGCAGTAGTCTAGCAGGGGGCGACGAGCAGTACTTC. The full variable domain, in which reference TRBV28 and TRBJ2-7 provide the parts outside the CDR3, is DVKVTQSSRYLVKRTGEKVFLECVQDMDHENMFWYRQDPGLGLRLIYFSYDVKMKEKGDIPEGYSVSREKKERFSLILESASTNQTSMYLCASSSLAGGDEQYFGPGTRLTVT.

The table lists this clonotype with a few counts. The rearrangement joins TRBV4-1 to TRBJ2-5; 7 nucleotides agree with TRBD2. CDR1 is MGHRA and CDR2 is YSYEKL in the germline V gene. The ends lost 2 bases at V and 1 base at J; junction bases unmatched: 10. The CDR3 extends over 17 amino acids. This chain's CDR3 is CASSQLGTSAFQETQYF. As DNA, the CDR3 is TGCGCCAGCAGCCAATTAGGTACTAGCGCCTTCCAAGAGACCCAGTACTTC.

This chain joins TRBV12-3 or TRBV12-4 and TRBJ2-7, with a possible D match to TRBD2 (6 bases). The CDR3 is 12 residues long. Trimming shortened V by 6 bases and J by 4 bases, and 10 bases separated the two germline ends. The CDR3 here is CASRGDWYEQYF. The CDR3 bases are TGTGCCAGCAGAGGGGACTGGTACGAGCAGTACTTC.

This clonotype was recorded at least ten times. The genes are TRBV11-2 and TRBJ2-7, with unresolved D. The germline V and J ends were trimmed by 2 bases and 0 bases, with 11 bases remaining between them. The germline V gene encodes CDR1 SGHAT and CDR2 FQNNGV. The CDR3 has 15 amino acids. CDR3 bases: TGTGCCAGCAGCTTAAATCCAGGCCGCTCCTACGAGCAGTACTTC. This translates into CASSLNPGRSYEQYF. The variable domain in full, with the rest retrieved from reference TRBV11-2 and TRBJ2-7, is EAGVAQSPRYKIIEKRQSVAFWCNPISGHATLYWYQQILGQGPKLLIQFQNNGVVDDSQLPKDRFSAERLKGVDSTLKIQPAKLEDSAVYLCASSLNPGRSYEQYFGPGTRLTVT.

This clonotype was counted at least ten times. The V gene is TRBV11-2, the J gene TRBJ2-7; 7 nucleotides match TRBD1. After removal of 5 bases from V and 5 bases from J, the junction contained 12 bases not matched to a gene. The CDR3 spans 15 residues. CDR1 is SGHAT and CDR2 is FQNNGV in the germline V gene. CDR3 coding DNA: TGTGCCAGCAGCCGTCCGGGGACAGAAGGGCACGAGCAGTACTTC. Translation: CASSRPGTEGHEQYF.

The sample holds many counts of this clonotype. The V call is TRBV6-2 or TRBV6-3, the J call TRBJ1-1, with 7 bases that match TRBD1. CDR1 MNHEY and CDR2 SVGEGT come from the germline V gene. The CDR3 contains 12 residues. V was pared by 7 bases and J by 4 bases, with 3 bases of the junction left unmatched. CDR3 DNA: TGTGCCAGCAACAGGGGCCGCACTGAAGCTTTCTTT. This encodes CASNRGRTEAFF.

The table lists this clonotype with many counts. V is TRBV6-1 and J is TRBJ1-2; weak D call: TRBD1 (6 bases). This CDR3 contains 14 residues. The germline V gene encodes CDR1 MNHNS and CDR2 SASEGT. V lost 6 bases, J lost 3 bases, and 14 bases lay in between. CDR3 in amino acids: CASRGTGPYYGYTF. The CDR3 nucleotides are TGTGCCAGCAGGGGTACAGGGCCGTACTATGGCTACACCTTC.

This clonotype was detected a few times. The V call is TRBV6-1, the J call TRBJ2-7; 8 nucleotides match TRBD1. The CDR3 totals 13 residues. The germline V gene has CDR1 MNHNS and CDR2 SASEGT. V lost 7 bases, J lost 5 bases, and 7 bases stayed unmatched. The chain's CDR3 is CASKVGQVNEQYF. The CDR3 DNA is TGTGCCAGCAAGGTGGGACAGGTAAACGAGCAGTACTTC.

This clonotype was counted many times. The chain joins TRBV20-1 to TRBJ2-4; perhaps TRBD1 as D (5 bases). This CDR3 is built from 13 residues. Per germline, CDR1 DFQATT and CDR2 SNEGSKA (reference sequence). Trimming took off 7 bases at V and 3 bases at J, with 13 bases between the two ends. This CDR3 reads CSGRGLGKNIQYF. DNA of the CDR3: TGCAGTGGTAGGGGCCTGGGCAAAAACATTCAGTACTTC.

This clonotype appeared many times. V and J are TRBV6-6 and TRBJ1-2; weak D call: TRBD1 (5 bases). Germline values: CDR1 MNHNY, CDR2 SVGAGI (reference sequence). V lost 4 bases and J 8 bases, leaving 17 bases between the germline ends. The CDR3 length is 14 residues. The CDR3 DNA is TGTGCCAGCAGTTTCGAGATAGGGACGGCCGGCTACACCTTC. It encodes CASSFEIGTAGYTF.

This clonotype came up many times. For the CDR3, the DNA is TGTGCCAGCAGCTTAGCGACACAGGGCACAGATACGCAGTATTTT. This encodes CASSLATQGTDTQYF. This rearrangement joins TRBV11-1 to TRBJ2-3; weak D call: TRBD1 (5 bases). Trimming removed 0 bases at V and 1 base at J, with 8 bases between. The CDR3 contains 15 residues. The germline V gene encodes CDR1 SGHAT and CDR2 FQDESV (reference sequence). The full variable domain, completed using reference TRBV11-1 and TRBJ2-3, is EAEVAQSPRYKITEKSQAVAFWCDPISGHATLYWYRQILGQGPELLVQFQDESVVDDSQLPKDRFSAERLKGVDSTLKIQPAELGDSAMYLCASSLATQGTDTQYFGPGTRLTVL.

The table lists this clonotype with many counts. This sequence joins TRBV5-1 and TRBJ1-1, with D unresolved. The CDR3 totals 13 residues. Trimming removed 5 bases at V and 1 base at J, with 9 bases between. CDR1 and CDR2 (germline): SGHRS, YFSETQ. CDR3 sequence (DNA): TGCGCCAGCAGGGCCACCGGGAACACTGAAGCTTTCTTT. Protein product: CASRATGNTEAFF.